The present entry profiles one T cell receptor beta chain with its context. Other DNA sequences in this specimen translate into the identical CDR3. This sample stems from a study of control samples from healthy donors and cancer patients. Germline CDR1 MNHEY, CDR2 SMNVEV (reference sequence). The V end was cut by 0 bases, the J end by 2 bases, with 7 bases between. The CDR3 consists of 14 residues. Method: immunoSEQ multiplex PCR; TCRdb's copy keeps in-frame clones and lacks some. Altogether about 150,000 clones are present, about 93% being singletons, with the ten largest covering 2% to 2.5%. The V and J genes are TRBV27 and TRBJ1-2; no firm D call. This TCR was sampled from a man aged 50-59 years in good health. Sequenced input: blood. CDR3 sequence reads: CASSLSRGNYGYTF. In nucleotides, the CDR3 is TGTGCCAGCAGTTTATCTCGGGGAAACTATGGCTACACCTTC.